Listed here are 7 T cell receptor beta chains from one sample, sequenced in a study of T cell repertoires in cytomegalovirus infection. TCRdb analysed the reads with MiXCR anew, one entry per CDR3 protein. The sample lists around 81,000 distinct CDR3 sequences, 35% to 45% occurring once. These receptors are not linked to any known antigen. The sequencing here drew on CD8+ T cells from cultured PBMCs, taken from culture after CMV antigen stimulation. The receptors stem from a human donor in good health (CMV status not recorded). Some clones in this sample may be carry-over from other donors' samples.

This chain uses TRBV7-4 with TRBJ1-5; D might be TRBD1 (5 bases). This CDR3 has 15 amino acids. Germline V gene data show CDR1 as SGHVT and CDR2 as SQSDAQ. Trimming removed 4 bases at V and 5 bases at J, with 15 bases between. The CDR3 region has the DNA TGTGCCAGCAGCTCAGTAAGGGGTTTCCATCAGCCCCAGCATTTT. Translation gives CASSSVRGFHQPQHF.

The chain is built from TRBV7-9 and TRBJ2-1; D not resolved. This CDR3 has 13 amino acids. Trimming removed 3 bases from V and 5 bases from J, with 8 bases in between. The germline gives CDR1 SEHNR, CDR2 FQNEAQ (reference sequence). The CDR3 spells CASSLSMDNEQFF. Written as DNA, the CDR3 is TGTGCCAGCAGCTTGTCGATGGACAATGAGCAGTTCTTC. The variable domain in full, with the rest retrieved from reference TRBV7-9 and TRBJ2-1, is DTGVSQNPRHKITKRGQNVTFRCDPISEHNRLYWYRQTLGQGPEFLTYFQNEAQLEKSRLLSDRFSAERPKGSFSTLEIQRTEQGDSAMYLCASSLSMDNEQFFGPGTRLTVL.

This clonotype was detected a few times. The rearrangement links TRBV7-2 to TRBJ1-4, with D possibly being TRBD1 (5 bases). Trimming removed 5 bases from V and 4 bases from J, with 11 bases in between. Germline CDR1 is SGHTA and CDR2 is FQGNSA. The length of the CDR3 is 14 residues. CDR3: CASSGTGFNEKLFF. CDR3 nucleotide sequence: TGTGCCAGCAGCGGGACTGGCTTTAATGAAAAACTGTTTTTT. Complete variable domain (other parts from reference TRBV7-2 and TRBJ1-4): GAGVSQSPSNKVTEKGKDVELRCDPISGHTALYWYRQSLGQGLEFLIYFQGNSAPDKSGLPSDRFSAERTGGSVSTLTIQRTQQEDSAVYLCASSGTGFNEKLFFGSGTQLSVL.

This chain uses TRBV5-6 with TRBJ1-1; D unresolved. Germline CDR1 reads SGHDT; CDR2 reads YYEEEE. There are 14 residues in the CDR3. V gave up 2 bases and J gave up 5 bases, with 13 bases separating them. The CDR3 DNA reads as TGTGCCAGCAGCTTCTTAGACGGGTCGACTGAAGCTTTCTTT. Translation: CASSFLDGSTEAFF.

This clonotype was counted only a few times. The rearrangement links TRBV7-9 to TRBJ2-1, with D possibly called TRBD1 or TRBD2 (6 bases each). CDR1 and CDR2 from the germline V gene are SEHNR and FQNEAQ (reference sequence). The CDR3 sequence is 15 residues long. Trimming removed 3 bases at V and 4 bases at J, with 13 bases between. The CDR3 is CASSFWGAKYNEQFF. In DNA, the CDR3 is TGTGCCAGCAGCTTTTGGGGGGCGAAGTACAATGAGCAGTTCTTC.

This clonotype came up many times. The V call is TRBV27, the J call TRBJ2-7; 9 nucleotides agree with TRBD1. Germline CDR1 MNHEY, CDR2 SMNVEV (reference sequence). The CDR3 runs to 12 residues. V lost 5 bases to trimming and J lost 6 bases; unmatched junction nucleotides: 2. CDR3 in DNA: TGTGCCAGCAGTCGACAGGGGGGCGAGCAGTACTTC. Encoded protein: CASSRQGGEQYF.

This clonotype was found a few times. J is TRBJ1-4 and V is TRBV7-2; D may be TRBD1 (6 bases). Germline V gene sequence: CDR1 SGHTA, CDR2 FQGNSA. The CDR3 contains 17 residues. V dropped 4 bases and J dropped 7 bases, with 22 bases sitting between them. The CDR3 loop reads CASSSPPNGQRFEKLFF. DNA of the CDR3: TGTGCCAGCAGCTCCCCGCCCAATGGACAGAGATTTGAAAAACTGTTTTTT.